Here is one TCR beta chain with its context. Its antigen is unidentified. The data stem from a study of cytomegalovirus exposure and HLA in healthy donors. Notes on the study in general: Many donors shared some public TCRs, even though most TCR sequences were rare. Reportedly, TCR beta sequences accurately predicted HLA-A and HLA-B alleles in most subjects.

Germline V lookup: CDR1 GTSNPN, CDR2 SVGIG (reference sequence). Trimming took off 3 bases at V and 3 bases at J, with 17 bases between the two ends. The CDR3 totals 15 residues. The PCR used 60 Vbeta and 13 Jbeta primers. In the original processing: An analysis performed later counted about 80 million unique TCR beta chains (roughly 10 million of them shared). Clones were sequenced by immunoSEQ multiplex PCR, and TCRdb holds only the in-frame ones, with some missing. D and trimming come from the DNA, and the V and J calls and clone size come from that table. The sample yields about 94,000 clones, around two thirds seen once. Each donor was nominally healthy when sampled (though unrecorded immune exposures were likely).

The TCR comes from a man between 25 and 39 years old in good health and CMV-seronegative. Material: PBMCs. The chain links TRBV30 to TRBJ1-1; D might be TRBD1 (6 bases). In nucleotides, the CDR3 is TGTGCCTGGAGCCAAAGGGGGTCCAGGGACACTGAAGCTTTCTTT. It yields the protein CAWSQRGSRDTEAFF.